This is a list of T cell receptor beta chains from one sample in a study of response to subunit inactivated influenza vaccine. MiXCR was run by TCRdb on the RT-PCR reads, yielding one entry per CDR3 protein. The sample lists about 480,000 distinct CDR3 sequences, 10% to 11% occurring once. The sequenced sample was PBMCs from blood, obtained roughly 45 days after vaccination. These receptors originate from a man aged 45-60 years who received an inactivated influenza vaccine. CDR3s include the opening cysteine and the closing phenylalanine or tryptophan. The D gene is left open where the match is weak. Size is omitted from some rows. Given values are once, few, many or a class for expanded clones.

>TRBD2|few|TRBJ2-7|TRBV20-1
CSAHRLAGAYEQYF
>.|few|TRBJ2-3|TRBV5-1
CASSLSRVDTQYF
>TRBD2|.|TRBJ2-1|TRBV25-1
CASSEFGGGSYNEQFF
>.|.|TRBJ2-1|TRBV20-1
CSASGGPKYVEQFF
>.|few|TRBJ1-4|TRBV4-2
CASSRDGMDEKLFF
>.|.|TRBJ2-5|TRBV29-1
CSVEGGFQETQYF
>.|few|TRBJ2-7|TRBV10-3
CATMPPGYSEQYF
>.|.|TRBJ1-5|TRBV7-9
CASSQGGTYPNQPQHF
>TRBD2|.|TRBJ2-7|TRBV11-2
CASSITSGAHEQYF
>.|few|TRBJ2-5|TRBV7-9
CASSLILGETQYF
>TRBD2|many|TRBJ2-7|TRBV20-1
CSAKTSGTSGEQYF
>TRBD2|few|TRBJ2-1|TRBV3-1
CASSQDLLAGAVYNEQFF
>TRBD2|.|TRBJ2-3|TRBV11-2
CASSWGRISGKLPSTDTQYF
>.|few|TRBJ1-5|TRBV2
CASSGGIWGNQPQHF
>.|.|TRBJ2-3|TRBV6-5
CASSYSATDTQYF
>TRBD2|.|TRBJ2-7|TRBV6-2/TRBV6-3
CASSPLAGGIEQYF
>.|.|TRBJ2-3|TRBV7-2
CASSSGGLLTDTQYF
>.|few|TRBJ2-3|TRBV7-6
CASSLNPHRDTQYF
>.|few|TRBJ1-4|TRBV7-9
CASSLDAGENEKLFF
>TRBD1|few|TRBJ2-5|TRBV28
CATTEGQGRETQYF
>TRBD2|few|TRBJ2-7|TRBV4-2
CASSQEGTSGSYSYEQYF
>.|.|TRBJ2-7|TRBV4-1
CASSQVNSMLRLNEQYF
>TRBD2|medium-sized|TRBJ2-7|TRBV18
CASSPIAGGGEQYF
>.|many|TRBJ1-5|TRBV19
CASSIRMDQPQHF
>.|many|TRBJ2-7|TRBV5-1
CASSFQAGSREQYF
>.|.|TRBJ2-2|TRBV30
CAWTGNTGELFF
>.|few|TRBJ1-1|TRBV7-2
CASSLVGRLNTEAFF
>TRBD2|.|TRBJ2-3|TRBV24-1
CATSDLRGGDTQYF
>.|.|TRBJ1-1|TRBV25-1
CASSGGIAEAFF
>.|few|TRBJ2-7|TRBV5-6
CASSFGLRYEQYF
>TRBD2|.|TRBJ2-7|TRBV11-2
CASSLVGSGRATAHEQYF
>.|few|TRBJ2-7|TRBV20-1
CSAAKKKGSSYEQYF
>.|few|TRBJ1-2|TRBV6-2/TRBV6-3
CASSSDRNPARNYGYTF
>.|many|TRBJ1-2|TRBV20-1
CSARAQTHGWGGGYTF
>.|few|TRBJ2-2|TRBV10-1
CASSESKIGNTGELFF
>.|.|TRBJ1-1|TRBV7-8
CASSLDRGIEAFF
>TRBD2|.|TRBJ2-3|TRBV4-3
CASSQDFGLAGPDTQYF
>.|many|TRBJ1-1|TRBV20-1
CSAREGALRTEAFF
>.|few|TRBJ2-2|TRBV6-5
CASSFRMNTGELFF
>TRBD2|.|TRBJ2-7|TRBV3-1
CASRVSGASTTQYF
>.|few|TRBJ2-7|TRBV4-3
CASSQDSPQGLALEQYF
>TRBD1|.|TRBJ2-7|TRBV4-2
CASSHPPGPQGASYEQYF
>.|few|TRBJ1-5|TRBV12-3/TRBV12-4
CASSLGLVQISGQPQHF
>.|many|TRBJ1-2|TRBV6-2/TRBV6-3
CASSYFVSGYTF